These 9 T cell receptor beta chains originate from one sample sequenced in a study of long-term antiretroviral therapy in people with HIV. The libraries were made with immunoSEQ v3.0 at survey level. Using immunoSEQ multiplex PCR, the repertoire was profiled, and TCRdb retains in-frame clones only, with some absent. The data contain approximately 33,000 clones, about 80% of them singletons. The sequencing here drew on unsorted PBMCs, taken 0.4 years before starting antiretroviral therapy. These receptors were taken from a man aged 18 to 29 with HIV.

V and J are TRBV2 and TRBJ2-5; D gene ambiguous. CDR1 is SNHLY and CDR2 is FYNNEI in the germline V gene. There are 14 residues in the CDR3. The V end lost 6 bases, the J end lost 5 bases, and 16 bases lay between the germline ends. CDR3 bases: TGTGCCAGCAGGGAACCTAGGGTTGCGGAGACCCAGTACTTC. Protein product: CASREPRVAETQYF.

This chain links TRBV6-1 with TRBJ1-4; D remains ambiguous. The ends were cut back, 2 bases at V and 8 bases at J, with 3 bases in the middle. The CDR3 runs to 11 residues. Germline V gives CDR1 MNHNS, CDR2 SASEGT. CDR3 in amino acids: CASSEFEKLFF. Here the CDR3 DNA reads TGTGCCAGCAGTGAATTCGAAAAACTGTTTTTT.

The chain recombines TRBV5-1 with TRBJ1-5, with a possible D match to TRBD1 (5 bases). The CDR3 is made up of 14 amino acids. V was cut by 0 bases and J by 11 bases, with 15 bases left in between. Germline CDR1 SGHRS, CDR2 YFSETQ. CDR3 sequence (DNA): TGCGCCAGCAGCTTGGAGGGACCAGGGTCAGCCCAGCATTTT. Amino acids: CASSLEGPGSAQHF.

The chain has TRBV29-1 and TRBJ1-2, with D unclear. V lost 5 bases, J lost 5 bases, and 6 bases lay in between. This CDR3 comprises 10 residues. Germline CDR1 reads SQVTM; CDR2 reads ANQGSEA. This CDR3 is CSVREYGYTF. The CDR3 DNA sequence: TGCAGCGTTCGAGAGTATGGCTACACCTTC.

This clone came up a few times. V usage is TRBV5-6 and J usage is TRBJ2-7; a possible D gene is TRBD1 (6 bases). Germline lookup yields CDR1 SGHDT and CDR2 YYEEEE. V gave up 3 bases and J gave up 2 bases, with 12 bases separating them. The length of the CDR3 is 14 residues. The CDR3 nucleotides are TGTGCCAGCAGCTCGATGGACAGTCCCTACGAGCAGTACTTC. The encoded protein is CASSSMDSPYEQYF.

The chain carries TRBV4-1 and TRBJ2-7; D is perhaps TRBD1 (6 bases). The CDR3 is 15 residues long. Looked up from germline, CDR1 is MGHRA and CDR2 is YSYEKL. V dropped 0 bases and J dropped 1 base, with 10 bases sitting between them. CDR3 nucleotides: TGCGCCAGCAGCCAAGATCCAGGGGAATCCTACGAGCAGTACTTC. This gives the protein CASSQDPGESYEQYF.

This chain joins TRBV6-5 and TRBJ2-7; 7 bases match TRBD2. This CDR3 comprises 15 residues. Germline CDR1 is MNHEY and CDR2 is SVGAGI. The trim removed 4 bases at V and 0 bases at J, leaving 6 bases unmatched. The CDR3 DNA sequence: TGTGCCAGCAGTTTACTAGCGTCCAGCTCCTACGAGCAGTACTTC. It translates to CASSLLASSSYEQYF.

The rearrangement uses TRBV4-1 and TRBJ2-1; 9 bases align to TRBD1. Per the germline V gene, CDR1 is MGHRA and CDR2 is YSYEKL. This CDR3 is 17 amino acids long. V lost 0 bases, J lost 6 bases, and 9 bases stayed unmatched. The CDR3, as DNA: TGCGCCAGCAGCCAAGATCGGGACAGGGTAATAGTCAATGAGCAGTTCTTC. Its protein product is CASSQDRDRVIVNEQFF.

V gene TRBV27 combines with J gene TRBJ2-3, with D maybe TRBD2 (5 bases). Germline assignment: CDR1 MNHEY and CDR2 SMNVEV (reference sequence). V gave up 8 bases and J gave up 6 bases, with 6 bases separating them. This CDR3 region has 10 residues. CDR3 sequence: CASGEDTQYF. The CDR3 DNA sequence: TGTGCCAGCGGGGAGGATACGCAGTATTTT.